These 21 T cell receptor beta chains were sequenced from one sample in a study of blood T cell repertoires in COVID-19. Method: immunoSEQ multiplex PCR; TCRdb's copy keeps in-frame clones and lacks some. In the table there are about 180,000 clones, around 77% of which are singletons. The specimen sequenced was peripheral blood. These receptors all stem from a man between 65 and 85 years old with active or convalescent COVID-19.

V usage is TRBV2 and J usage is TRBJ1-2; TRBD1 matches at 7 bases. Looked up from germline, CDR1 is SNHLY and CDR2 is FYNNEI. The V gene end was trimmed by 6 bases and the J gene end by 7 bases; junction bases not matched to a gene: 11. The CDR3 covers 14 residues. For the CDR3, the DNA is TGTGCCAGCAGCGCCGGACAGGAGTTGCGTGGCTACACCTTC. As protein: CASSAGQELRGYTF. The complete variable domain, with remaining parts taken from reference TRBV2 and TRBJ1-2, reads EPEVTQTPSHQVTQMGQEVILRCVPISNHLYFYWYRQILGQKVEFLVSFYNNEISEKSEIFDDQFSVERPDGSNFTLKIRSTKLEDSAMYFCASSAGQELRGYTFGSGTRLTVV.

The J gene is TRBJ2-3, the V gene TRBV5-1, with D tentatively TRBD2 (5 bases). Germline V lookup: CDR1 SGHRS, CDR2 YFSETQ. Trimming cost V 7 bases and J 0 bases, with 12 bases left between them. The CDR3 runs to 14 residues. CDR3 residues: CASQADHSTDTQYF. The CDR3 coding sequence is TGCGCCAGCCAAGCGGACCATAGCACAGATACGCAGTATTTT.

The chain recombines TRBV30 with TRBJ1-4; D call uncertain. The V and J ends lost 0 bases and 7 bases respectively, with 12 bases between them. Germline V lookup: CDR1 GTSNPN, CDR2 SVGIG (reference sequence). This CDR3 is built from 14 residues. The CDR3 DNA sequence: TGTGCCTGGAGTGTAAGCCAGGTTGGTGAAAAACTGTTTTTT. The encoded protein is CAWSVSQVGEKLFF.

The chain is built from TRBV6-6 and TRBJ2-1, with TRBD2 matching over 11 bases. With V trimmed by 6 bases and J by 6 bases, 7 bases remained unmatched. Per the germline V gene, CDR1 is MNHNY and CDR2 is SVGAGI (reference sequence). The CDR3 covers 15 residues. The DNA of the CDR3 is TGTGCCAGCAGACCTAGCGGGGGGCCAGCCAATGAGCAGTTCTTC. This translates into CASRPSGGPANEQFF.

This chain uses TRBV27 with TRBJ1-2; a possible D gene is TRBD1 (5 bases). The CDR3 runs 14 residues. The V gene lost 0 bases and the J gene lost 8 bases, with 13 bases spanning the gap. Per the germline V gene, CDR1 is MNHEY and CDR2 is SMNVEV (reference sequence). CDR3 sequence: CASSLSARVGGYTF. The CDR3 coding sequence is TGTGCCAGCAGTTTATCAGCCAGGGTAGGAGGCTACACCTTC.

This clone showed up just a few times. This chain uses TRBV5-1 with TRBJ2-7; 8 bases map to TRBD2. This CDR3 spans 14 amino acids. The trim removed 5 bases at V and 2 bases at J, leaving 6 bases unmatched. CDR1 is SGHRS and CDR2 is YFSETQ in the germline V gene. CDR3 sequence: CASRLADTAYEQYF. For the CDR3, the DNA is TGCGCCAGCAGACTAGCGGATACAGCCTACGAGCAGTACTTC.

The table lists this clone with a few counts. The chain recombines TRBV7-9 with TRBJ2-3; a possible D gene is TRBD2 (5 bases). This CDR3 comprises 13 residues. Germline loops: CDR1 SEHNR, CDR2 FQNEAQ (reference sequence). V gave up 6 bases and J gave up 4 bases, with 11 bases separating them. In nucleotides, the CDR3 is TGTGCCAGCAGACCCGAGGAGGCAGATACGCAGTATTTT. It specifies CASRPEEADTQYF. The whole variable domain, remainder taken from reference TRBV7-9 and TRBJ2-3, is DTGVSQNPRHKITKRGQNVTFRCDPISEHNRLYWYRQTLGQGPEFLTYFQNEAQLEKSRLLSDRFSAERPKGSFSTLEIQRTEQGDSAMYLCASRPEEADTQYFGPGTRLTVL.

The CDR3 region is CASSEYSNQPQHF. CDR3 sequence (DNA): TGTGCCAGCAGCGAGTATAGCAATCAGCCCCAGCATTTT. The chain combines TRBV6-2 or TRBV6-3 with TRBJ1-5; D gene ambiguous. Germline values: CDR1 MNHEY, CDR2 SVGEGT. V lost 6 bases, J lost 0 bases, and 6 bases lay in between. The CDR3 contains 13 residues.

The gene calls are TRBV23-1 and TRBJ1-6; maybe TRBD1 (5 bases). TRBV23-1 is known as an ORF, though its function is uncertain. Trimming stripped 2 bases from V and 7 bases from J, with 21 bases between. CDR3 length: 18 amino acids. Here the CDR3 DNA reads TGCGCCAGCAGTCAACGTTTCGGGGGGACGGGGAAGAATTCACCCCTCCACTTT. It yields the protein CASSQRFGGTGKNSPLHF.

V and J are TRBV6-6 and TRBJ2-1; D gene unclear. The CDR3 has 10 residues. Per the germline V gene, CDR1 is MNHNY and CDR2 is SVGAGI (reference sequence). Trimming cost V 5 bases and J 13 bases, with 9 bases left between them. This chain's CDR3 is CASSHIPQFF. For the CDR3, the DNA is TGTGCCAGCAGTCATATCCCTCAGTTCTTC.

The chain is built from TRBV5-1 and TRBJ1-2; 9 bases are shared with TRBD1. Germline V gene lookup returns CDR1 SGHRS and CDR2 YFSETQ. This CDR3 is 13 amino acids long. V shed 4 bases and J 8 bases; nucleotides not matched to a gene: 6. The CDR3 reads CASSLGTGWGYTF. DNA of the CDR3: TGCGCCAGCAGCCTGGGGACAGGGTGGGGCTACACCTTC. Complete variable domain (other parts from reference TRBV5-1 and TRBJ1-2): KAGVTQTPRYLIKTRGQQVTLSCSPISGHRSVSWYQQTPGQGLQFLFEYFSETQRNKGNFPGRFSGRQFSNSRSEMNVSTLELGDSALYLCASSLGTGWGYTFGSGTRLTVV.

The CDR3 protein is CASSPRTDLNTEAFF. CDR3 nucleotides: TGTGCCAGCTCACCTCGGACAGATTTGAACACTGAAGCTTTCTTT. The chain is built from TRBV18 and TRBJ1-1; D may be TRBD1 (6 bases). Trimming pared 3 bases from V and 0 bases from J, leaving 11 bases between. Germline CDR1 is KGHSH and CDR2 is LQKENI. The CDR3 is 15 amino acids.

The chain uses TRBV10-3 and TRBJ2-1, with 8 nucleotides matching TRBD1. CDR3 length: 15 residues. The germline V gene has CDR1 ENHRY and CDR2 SYGVKD. J gave up 3 bases and V 10 bases, and 11 bases lay outside the gene matches. The CDR3 region is CATLQGGGFYNEQFF. In nucleotides, the CDR3 is TGTGCCACCTTACAGGGGGGAGGCTTCTACAATGAGCAGTTCTTC.

This rearrangement joins TRBV18 to TRBJ2-7; TRBD1 matches at 10 bases. In germline, CDR1 is KGHSH, CDR2 LQKENI. V gave up 6 bases and J gave up 5 bases; unmatched junction bases: 4. The length of the CDR3 is 13 residues. For the CDR3, the DNA is TGTGCCAGCTCCTCCGGGACAGGGGACGAGCAGTACTTC. Translation gives CASSSGTGDEQYF.

The chain links TRBV6-5 to TRBJ1-2; D possibly corresponds to TRBD1 (6 bases). Germline assignment: CDR1 MNHEY and CDR2 SVGAGI. There are 15 residues in the CDR3. The ends were cut back, 0 bases at V and 7 bases at J, with 15 bases in the middle. As DNA, the CDR3 is TGTGCCAGCAGTTACTCGAGTCAGGGGTCGCCTGGCTACACCTTC. Translation gives CASSYSSQGSPGYTF.

The genes are TRBV6-6 and TRBJ2-3; 7 bases fit TRBD1. V was clipped by 5 bases and J by 6 bases; unmatched bases: 5. Germline V CDR1 and CDR2: MNHNY, SVGAGI (reference sequence). The CDR3 has 13 amino acids. The CDR3 DNA follows: TGTGCCAGCAGTCTGGACAGGAGCGATACGCAGTATTTT. Translation: CASSLDRSDTQYF.

V gene TRBV19 combines with J gene TRBJ2-1, with 9 bases identical to TRBD1. This CDR3 comprises 15 residues. Germline CDR1 LNHDA, CDR2 SQIVND (reference sequence). The V gene end was trimmed by 7 bases and the J gene end by 7 bases; junction bases not matched to a gene: 11. In DNA form, the CDR3 reads TGTGCCAGTACCGACGCCGGGACAGGGATAAATGAGCAGTTCTTC. Protein product: CASTDAGTGINEQFF.

V gene TRBV10-1 combines with J gene TRBJ1-6; the D gene is possibly TRBD1 (6 bases). Germline values: CDR1 WNHNN, CDR2 SYGVQD (reference sequence). CDR3 size: 13 residues. The V end was cut by 4 bases, the J end by 8 bases, with 9 bases between. In DNA form, the CDR3 reads TGCGCCAGCAGTGCTACAGGGTATTCACCCCTCCACTTT. Its protein is CASSATGYSPLHF.

This clone was recorded once. The rearrangement uses TRBV5-1 and TRBJ2-3; D possibly corresponds to TRBD2 (5 bases). The CDR3 runs to 12 residues. Trimming took 5 bases from V and 2 from J, leaving 6 bases between them. Germline V gene sequence: CDR1 SGHRS, CDR2 YFSETQ. Here the CDR3 reads CASRRDTDTQYF. The CDR3 DNA sequence: TGCGCCAGCAGACGGGACACAGATACGCAGTATTTT.

The chain recombines TRBV19 with TRBJ1-1; D is perhaps TRBD1 (6 bases). Germline V gene sequence: CDR1 LNHDA, CDR2 SQIVND (reference sequence). This CDR3 has 16 residues. V shed 7 bases and J shed 0 bases, with 18 bases lying between them. This chain's CDR3 is CASTPPLGDMNTEAFF. The CDR3, as DNA: TGTGCCAGTACCCCCCCGCTGGGGGACATGAACACTGAAGCTTTCTTT.

The V gene is TRBV9, the J gene TRBJ1-3, with 7 bases lining up with TRBD1. The germline CDR1 and CDR2 sequences are SGDLS and YYNGEE. J was trimmed by 2 bases and V by 0 bases; bases with no gene match: 2. This CDR3 comprises 15 residues. CDR3 nucleotide sequence: TGTGCCAGCAGCGTAGGGGGGACAGCTGGAAACACCATATATTTT. Translation gives CASSVGGTAGNTIYF. Combining the CDR3 with reference TRBV9 and TRBJ1-3 gives the whole variable domain DSGVTQTPKHLITATGQRVTLRCSPRSGDLSVYWYQQSLDQGLQFLIQYYNGEERAKGNILERFSAQQFPDLHSELNLSSLELGDSALYFCASSVGGTAGNTIYFGEGSWLTVV.